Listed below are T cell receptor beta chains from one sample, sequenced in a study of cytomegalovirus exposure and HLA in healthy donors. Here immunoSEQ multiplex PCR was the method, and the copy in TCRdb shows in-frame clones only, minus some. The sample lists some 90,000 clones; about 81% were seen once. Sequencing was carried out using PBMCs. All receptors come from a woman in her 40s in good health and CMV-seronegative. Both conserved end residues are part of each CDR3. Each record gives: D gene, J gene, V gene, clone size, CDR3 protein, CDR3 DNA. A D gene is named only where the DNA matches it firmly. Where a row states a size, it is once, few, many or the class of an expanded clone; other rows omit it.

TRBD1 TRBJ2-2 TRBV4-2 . CASSQEPPGTGNTGELFF TGTGCCAGCAGCCAAGAACCCCCCGGGACAGGGAACACCGGGGAGCTGTTTTTT
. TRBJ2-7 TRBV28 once CASSSFFVLTSAQGGFYEQYF TGTGCCAGCAGTTCATTTTTTGTGCTGACCTCGGCTCAGGGAGGTTTCTACGAGCAGTACTTC
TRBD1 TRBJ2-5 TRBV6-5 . CASSSNRGWETQYF TGTGCCAGCAGTTCCAACAGGGGATGGGAGACCCAGTACTTC
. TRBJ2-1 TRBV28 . CASSLWGDTRSYNEQFF TGTGCCAGCAGTTTATGGGGGGACACCCGCTCCTACAATGAGCAGTTCTTC
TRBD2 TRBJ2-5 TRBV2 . CASSVGLAGERQETQYF TGTGCCAGCAGTGTGGGACTAGCGGGAGAACGGCAAGAGACCCAGTACTTC
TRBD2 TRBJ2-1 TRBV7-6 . CASSPPAGGPYNEQFF TGTGCCAGCAGCCCCCCGGCGGGAGGTCCCTACAATGAGCAGTTCTTC
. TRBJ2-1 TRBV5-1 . CASRLGGLSSYNEQFF TGCGCCAGCAGATTGGGCGGGCTGAGCTCCTACAATGAGCAGTTCTTC
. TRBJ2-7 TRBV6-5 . CASSYSQGGEQYF TGTGCCAGCAGTTACTCCCAAGGCGGCGAGCAGTACTTC
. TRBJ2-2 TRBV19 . CASSIGQNTGELFF TGTGCCAGTAGTATAGGACAGAACACCGGGGAGCTGTTTTTT
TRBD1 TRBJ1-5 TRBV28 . CATKRDSSNQPQHF TGTGCCACCAAAAGGGACAGCAGCAATCAGCCCCAGCATTTT
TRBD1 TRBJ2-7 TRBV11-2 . CASSLGGTGGGEQYF TGTGCCAGCAGCTTAGGGGGGACAGGGGGCGGTGAGCAGTACTTC
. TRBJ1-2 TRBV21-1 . CASSKWGIRSSLLSTGDYGYTF TGTGCCAGCAGCAAATGGGGGATTCGCTCTTCTCTCCTCTCAACAGGGGACTATGGCTACACCTTC
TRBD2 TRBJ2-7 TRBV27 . CASSTGTSGRAEQYF TGTGCCAGCAGCACGGGGACTAGCGGGAGGGCAGAGCAGTACTTC
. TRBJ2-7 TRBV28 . CASSGDIYEQYF TGTGCCAGCAGTGGGGACATCTACGAGCAGTACTTC
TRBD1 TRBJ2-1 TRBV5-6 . CASSLPGQGNYNEQFF TGTGCCAGCAGCCTCCCGGGACAGGGTAACTACAATGAGCAGTTCTTC
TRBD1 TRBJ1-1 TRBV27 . CASSLSTRQGSIRTEAFF TGTGCCAGCAGTTTATCAACCCGACAGGGGAGCATTCGAACTGAAGCTTTCTTT
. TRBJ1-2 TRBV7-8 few CASSHEPGEDGYTF TGTGCCAGCAGCCACGAACCGGGGGAGGATGGCTACACCTTC
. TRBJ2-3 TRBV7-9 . CASSSARSLNTDTQYF TGTGCCAGCAGCTCCGCTCGGTCACTAAACACAGATACGCAGTATTTT
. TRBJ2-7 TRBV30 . CAWTRLSSYEQYF TGTGCCTGGACCAGGCTCAGCTCCTACGAGCAGTACTTC
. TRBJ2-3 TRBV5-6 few CASSSLPGAATDTQYF TGTGCCAGCAGCTCACTCCCTGGCGCGGCCACAGATACGCAGTATTTT
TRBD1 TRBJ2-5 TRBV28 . CASRRTGAALQETQYF TGTGCCAGCAGGCGAACAGGGGCCGCCCTGCAAGAGACCCAGTACTTC
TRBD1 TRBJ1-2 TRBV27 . CASSDRGANYGYTF TGTGCCAGCAGTGACAGGGGAGCTAACTATGGCTACACCTTC
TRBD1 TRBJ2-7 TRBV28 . CASSPGQGYEQYF TGTGCCAGCAGTCCGGGACAGGGCTACGAGCAGTACTTC
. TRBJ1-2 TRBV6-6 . CASRRTQTPYGYTF TGTGCCAGCAGGAGAACGCAGACTCCCTATGGCTACACCTTC